Listed below are T cell receptor beta chains from one sample, sequenced in a study of cytomegalovirus exposure and HLA in healthy donors. Generated by immunoSEQ multiplex PCR, the TCRdb table keeps only in-frame clones and is missing some. The table records roughly 160,000 clones, 75% to 80% of them present only once. Sequencing was carried out using PBMCs. These TCRs come from a man between 45 and 60 years old in good health and CMV-seropositive. CDR3s leave out the opening cysteine and the closing phenylalanine or tryptophan. D genes are given only for firm matches. Clone size is stated in some rows and not others, as once, few, many or a class when expanded.

j_call d_call v_call clone_size cdr3_aa
TRBJ1-2 . TRBV7-9 . ASSPGRGTSNYGYT
TRBJ1-5 . TRBV28 . ASSLALAGPRDRDSNQPQH
TRBJ1-2 . TRBV6-5 once ASSYSGVVNYGYT
TRBJ1-2 . TRBV15 . ATSPQGPNYGYT
TRBJ1-5 . TRBV19 . ASSARRQAPNQPQH
TRBJ1-1 TRBD1 TRBV29-1 . SVEDPRGRAKAF
TRBJ2-5 TRBD2 TRBV27 . ASSSHTWEGQETQY
TRBJ1-3 . TRBV5-8 . ASSLWAPGNTIY
TRBJ2-6 TRBD1 TRBV7-6 . ASSPRGGVPSGANVLT
TRBJ1-5 TRBD1 TRBV4-2 . ASSQVGGGNQPQH
TRBJ2-3 TRBD2 TRBV4-1 . ASSRTSGGAGTDTQY
TRBJ2-1 . TRBV10-2 once ASSGIPRAAGEQF
TRBJ1-3 . TRBV6-1 . ASSEAGGANTIY
TRBJ2-1 TRBD2 TRBV5-1 once ASSLQLAGGSGEQF
TRBJ1-2 . TRBV6-5 . ASSYTAGDGYT
TRBJ1-1 . TRBV11-2 . ASFDTKNTEAF
TRBJ1-1 . TRBV5-1 . ASFPGRGNTEAF
TRBJ1-4 TRBD1 TRBV9 . ASSRQQGTNEKLF
TRBJ1-2 . TRBV19 . ASSPPRYGYT
TRBJ1-1 TRBD1 TRBV5-6 . ASSLGTGYTEAF
TRBJ2-5 TRBD2 TRBV5-4 . ASSFGLAGAQETQY
TRBJ1-1 . TRBV6-6 . ATQKNTEAF
TRBJ1-2 . TRBV28 . ASSLVTLPGGYT
TRBJ1-1 . TRBV5-5 . ASSLGQANEAF
TRBJ2-1 TRBD2 TRBV5-1 . ASSLVGAQAGGNNEQF
TRBJ1-3 . TRBV7-9 . ASSLAMVGRGGNTIY
TRBJ2-1 TRBD2 TRBV29-1 . SVSGLAGASSYNEQF
TRBJ1-2 . TRBV5-1 . ASSLDRLRGYT
TRBJ2-5 . TRBV11-2 . ASSLGSGLQETQY
TRBJ2-2 TRBD2 TRBV7-9 many ASSFVPGLAIGELF
TRBJ1-4 . TRBV19 . ASRVSRGLEAGNEKLF
TRBJ2-5 TRBD1 TRBV4-2 few ASSQDSQGAWTQY
TRBJ1-2 . TRBV7-9 . ASSLHTGIRGYT
TRBJ1-2 . TRBV28 . ASRPPQGRGYT
TRBJ1-2 TRBD1 TRBV7-9 . SSSHLFRGSNYGYT
TRBJ2-2 . TRBV19 . ASSIDLTGELF
TRBJ1-6 . TRBV4-1 . ASSQGTVSSYNSPLH
TRBJ1-2 . TRBV7-9 once ASSLVATDYGYT
TRBJ2-7 TRBD1 TRBV28 . ATGGNFYEQY